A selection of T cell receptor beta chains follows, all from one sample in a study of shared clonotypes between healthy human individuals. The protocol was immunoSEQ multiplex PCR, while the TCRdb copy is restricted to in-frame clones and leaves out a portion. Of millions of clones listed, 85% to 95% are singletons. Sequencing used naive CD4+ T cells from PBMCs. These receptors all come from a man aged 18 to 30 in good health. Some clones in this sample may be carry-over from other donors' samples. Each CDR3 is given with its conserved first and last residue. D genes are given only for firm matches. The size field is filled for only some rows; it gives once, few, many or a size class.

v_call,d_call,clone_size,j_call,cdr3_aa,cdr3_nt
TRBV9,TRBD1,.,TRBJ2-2,CASSDRTGAHTGELFF,TGTGCCAGCAGCGACCGGACAGGGGCACACACCGGGGAGCTGTTTTTT
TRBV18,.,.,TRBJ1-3,CASSPVFTVSGNTIYF,TGTGCCAGCTCACCAGTTTTCACGGTCTCTGGAAACACCATATATTTT
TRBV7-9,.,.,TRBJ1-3,CASSARGGTIYF,TGTGCCAGCAGCGCCCGGGGAGGCACCATATATTTT
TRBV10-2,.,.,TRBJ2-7,CASRERGVSYEQYF,TGCGCCAGCCGTGAGAGGGGGGTATCCTACGAGCAGTACTTC
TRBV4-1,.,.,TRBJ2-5,CASSQGALETQYF,TGCGCCAGCAGCCAGGGGGCCCTGGAGACCCAGTACTTC
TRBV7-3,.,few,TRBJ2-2,CASSLQGRSTGELFF,TGTGCCAGCAGCTTACAGGGTCGAAGCACCGGGGAGCTGTTTTTT
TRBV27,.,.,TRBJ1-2,CASSQRQSTEGYTF,TGTGCCAGCAGTCAACGACAATCGACGGAGGGCTACACCTTC
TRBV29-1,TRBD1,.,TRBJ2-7,CSAGSRQGAYEQYF,TGCAGCGCTGGGTCGCGACAGGGAGCCTACGAGCAGTACTTC
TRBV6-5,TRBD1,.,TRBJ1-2,CASRSTGASVKGYTF,TGTGCCAGCAGGTCGACAGGGGCTTCGGTGAAAGGCTACACCTTC
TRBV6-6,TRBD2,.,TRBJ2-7,CASSSGRGSLLYEQYF,TGTGCCAGCAGTAGCGGGAGAGGTTCTCTGCTCTACGAGCAGTACTTC
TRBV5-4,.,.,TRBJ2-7,CASSLSLASHEQYF,TGTGCCAGCAGCTTGTCGCTAGCGTCCCACGAGCAGTACTTC
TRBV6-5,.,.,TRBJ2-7,CASSKTSSEQYF,TGTGCCAGCAGTAAGACTAGTAGCGAGCAGTACTTC
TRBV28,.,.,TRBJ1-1,CASSTPGGGGWEAFF,TGTGCCAGCAGCACTCCTGGGGGGGGCGGATGGGAAGCTTTCTTT
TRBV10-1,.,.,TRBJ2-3,CASSEGLATTDTQYF,TGCGCCAGCAGTGAGGGCTTAGCGACCACAGATACGCAGTATTTT
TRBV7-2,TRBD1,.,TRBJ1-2,CASSWPGGDGYTF,TGTGCCAGCAGTTGGCCAGGGGGCGATGGCTACACCTTC
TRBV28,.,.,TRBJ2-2,CASRQVNTGELFF,TGTGCCAGCAGACAGGTGAACACCGGGGAGCTGTTTTTT
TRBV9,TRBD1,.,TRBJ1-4,CASSLRDRGYEKLFF,TGTGCCAGCAGCCTCCGGGACAGGGGGTATGAAAAACTGTTTTTT
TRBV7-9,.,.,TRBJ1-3,CASDNGLSGNTIYF,TGTGCCAGCGACAACGGGCTCTCTGGAAACACCATATATTTT
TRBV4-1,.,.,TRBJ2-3,CASSRTLTDTQYF,TGCGCCAGCAGCCGAACGTTAACAGATACGCAGTATTTT
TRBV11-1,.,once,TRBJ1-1,CASSRGLGALNTEAFF,TGTGCCAGCAGCCGGGGCCTGGGGGCTCTGAACACTGAAGCTTTCTTT
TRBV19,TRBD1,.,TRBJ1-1,CASSVGPGQPEAFF,TGTGCCAGTAGTGTCGGACCGGGACAGCCCGAAGCTTTCTTT
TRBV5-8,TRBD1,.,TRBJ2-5,CASSRGQGQTQYF,TGTGCCAGCAGCCGGGGACAGGGACAGACCCAGTACTTC
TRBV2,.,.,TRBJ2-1,CASSEGGSTGEQFF,TGTGCCAGCAGTGAAGGTGGGAGCACTGGTGAGCAGTTCTTC